This T cell receptor beta chain was identified in a study of T cell repertoires in cytomegalovirus infection. Across the study: Recently identified HLA-C-restricted CMV epitopes were used, and well-studied HLA-B-restricted CMV epitopes were used as well. CMV infection together with matching HLA type was indicated by public TCR beta signatures. The study, taken as a whole, reports: The ex vivo response showed dominance by HLA-C-restricted CMV-specific TCR beta clonotypes. Cumulative public TCR beta family frequency identified carriers of CMV plus the relevant HLA.

At least ten counts were recorded for this clonotype. Its antigen remains unknown. CDR1 SEHNR and CDR2 FQNEAQ come from the germline V gene (reference sequence). The junction had 10 bases not matched to a gene; V was cut back by 5 bases and J by 4 bases. The length of the CDR3 is 16 residues. TCRdb recomputed calls from the reads with MiXCR, one row per CDR3 protein. The sample shows under 450,000 distinct CDR3 sequences, just under 35% of them seen only once. This sequence originates from a human donor in good health (CMV status not recorded). Some clones in this sample may be carry-over from other donors' samples. The gene calls are TRBV7-9 and TRBJ2-2, with 7 bases matching TRBD2. This specimen consisted of cultured PBMCs, obtained from culture after CMV antigen stimulation. CDR3 in amino acids: CASSLPRGLSTGELFF. The CDR3 coding sequence is TGTGCCAGCAGCCTGCCTCGGGGACTAAGCACCGGGGAGCTGTTTTTT.